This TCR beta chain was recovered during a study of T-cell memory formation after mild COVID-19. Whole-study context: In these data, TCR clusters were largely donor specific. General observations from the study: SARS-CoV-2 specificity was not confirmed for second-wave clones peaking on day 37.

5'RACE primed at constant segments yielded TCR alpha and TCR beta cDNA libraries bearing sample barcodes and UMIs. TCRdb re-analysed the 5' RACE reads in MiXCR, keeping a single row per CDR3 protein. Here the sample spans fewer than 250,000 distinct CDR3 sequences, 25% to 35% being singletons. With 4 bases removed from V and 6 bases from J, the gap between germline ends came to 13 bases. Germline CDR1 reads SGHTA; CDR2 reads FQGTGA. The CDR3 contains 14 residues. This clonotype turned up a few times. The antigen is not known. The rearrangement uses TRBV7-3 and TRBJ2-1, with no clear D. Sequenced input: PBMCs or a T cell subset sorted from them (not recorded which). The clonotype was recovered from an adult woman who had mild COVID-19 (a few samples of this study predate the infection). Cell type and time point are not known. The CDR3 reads CASSSRMGSNEQFF. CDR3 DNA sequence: TGTGCCAGCAGCTCCCGCATGGGCTCCAATGAGCAGTTCTTC.